This TCR beta chain was identified in a study of blood T cells in healthy people across ages. Study summary: Researchers report that template switching captured about one barcoded beta molecule per two T cells.

Study conclusions and caveats: Among long-lived donors, naive CD4+ cells were more numerous and diversity higher than in aged donors. Roughly linear declines in TCR beta diversity per million T cells occurred with age.

Primers used in a second PCR of about 6 to 11 cycles were a sample-barcoded 5' primer and a J-beta primer mix. TCRdb fed the 5' RACE reads into MiXCR, producing one record per CDR3 protein. Of about 1,000,000 distinct CDR3 sequences listed, over 35% are singletons. The germline CDR1 and CDR2 sequences are ENHRY and SYGVKD. CDR3 size: 13 residues. Trimming stripped 2 bases from V and 6 bases from J, with 11 bases between. At least ten counts were recorded for this clonotype. Its antigen is still unknown. Sequences were obtained from blood. The rearrangement uses TRBV10-3 and TRBJ2-7; D might be TRBD1 (6 bases). This TCR came from a woman in her sixties in good health. For the CDR3, the DNA is TGTGCCATCAGTGAGGTACAGGGTCTCGAGCAGTACTTC. Its protein is CAISEVQGLEQYF.